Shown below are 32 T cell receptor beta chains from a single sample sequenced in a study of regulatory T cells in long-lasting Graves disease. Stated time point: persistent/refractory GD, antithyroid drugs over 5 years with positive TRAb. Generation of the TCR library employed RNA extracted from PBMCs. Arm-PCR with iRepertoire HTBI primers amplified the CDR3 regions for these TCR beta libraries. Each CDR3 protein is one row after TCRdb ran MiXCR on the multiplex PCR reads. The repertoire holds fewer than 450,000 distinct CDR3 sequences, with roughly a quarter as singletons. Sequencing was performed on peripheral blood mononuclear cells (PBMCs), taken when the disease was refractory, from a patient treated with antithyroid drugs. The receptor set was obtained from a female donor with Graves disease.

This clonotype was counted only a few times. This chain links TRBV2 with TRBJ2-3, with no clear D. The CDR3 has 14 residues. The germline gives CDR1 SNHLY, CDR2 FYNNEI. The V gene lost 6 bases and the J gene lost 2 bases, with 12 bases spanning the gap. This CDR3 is CASRERHPTDTQYF. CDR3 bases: TGTGCCAGCAGAGAAAGACATCCCACAGATACGCAGTATTTT.

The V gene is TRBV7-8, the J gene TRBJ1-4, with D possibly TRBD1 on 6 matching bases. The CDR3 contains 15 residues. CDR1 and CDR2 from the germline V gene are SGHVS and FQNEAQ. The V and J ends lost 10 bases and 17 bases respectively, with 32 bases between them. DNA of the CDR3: TGTGCCACCACACTAGTGGGCCCCGTTGGGGACACCTTCTTTTTT. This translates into CATTLVGPVGDTFFF.

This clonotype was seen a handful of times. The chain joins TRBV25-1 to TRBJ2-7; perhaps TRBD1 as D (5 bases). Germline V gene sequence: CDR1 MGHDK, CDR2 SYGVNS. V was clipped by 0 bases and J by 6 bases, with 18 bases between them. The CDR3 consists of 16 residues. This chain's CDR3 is CASSEYQTGPQSEQYF. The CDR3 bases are TGTGCCAGCAGTGAATATCAAACAGGACCCCAATCCGAGCAGTACTTC.

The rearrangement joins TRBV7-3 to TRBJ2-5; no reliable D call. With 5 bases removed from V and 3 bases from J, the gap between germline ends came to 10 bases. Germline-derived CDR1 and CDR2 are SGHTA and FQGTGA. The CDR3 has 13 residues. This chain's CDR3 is CASSRSDKETQYF. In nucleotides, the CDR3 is TGTGCCAGCAGCCGATCAGACAAAGAGACCCAGTACTTC. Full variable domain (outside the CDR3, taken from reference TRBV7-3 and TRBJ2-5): GAGVSQTPSNKVTEKGKYVELRCDPISGHTALYWYRQSLGQGPEFLIYFQGTGAADDSGLPNDRFFAVRPEGSVSTLKIQRTERGDSAVYLCASSRSDKETQYFGPGTRLLVL.

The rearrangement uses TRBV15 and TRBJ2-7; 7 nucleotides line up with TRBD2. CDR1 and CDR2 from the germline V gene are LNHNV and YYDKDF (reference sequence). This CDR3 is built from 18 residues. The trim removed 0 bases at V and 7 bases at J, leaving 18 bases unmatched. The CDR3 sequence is CATSRERAGEGKVREQYF. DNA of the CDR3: TGTGCCACCAGCAGAGAACGGGCGGGAGAAGGAAAAGTACGAGAGCAGTACTTC.

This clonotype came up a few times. The CDR3 DNA reads TGTGCCAGTAGTATTGGGCTGTTAACTGAAGCTTTCTTT. Its translation: CASSIGLLTEAFF. The rearrangement joins TRBV19 to TRBJ1-1, with D uncertain. Germline CDR1 reads LNHDA; CDR2 reads SQIVND (reference sequence). The CDR3 length is 13 residues. V was pared by 3 bases and J by 5 bases, with 10 bases between.

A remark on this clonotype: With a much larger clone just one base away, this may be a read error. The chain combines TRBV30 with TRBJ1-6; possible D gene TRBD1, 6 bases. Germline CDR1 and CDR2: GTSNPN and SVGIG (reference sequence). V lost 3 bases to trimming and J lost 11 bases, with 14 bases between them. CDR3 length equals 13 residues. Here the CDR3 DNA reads TGTGCCTGGAGCTCGCAGGGGAGTCCACCCCTCCACTTT. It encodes CAWSSQGSPPLHF.

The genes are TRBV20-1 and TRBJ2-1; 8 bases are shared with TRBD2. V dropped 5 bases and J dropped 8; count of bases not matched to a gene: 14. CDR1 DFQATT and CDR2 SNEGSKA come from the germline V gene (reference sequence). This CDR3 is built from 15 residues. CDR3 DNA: TGCAGTGCTCTCATCGGGCTAGCGGGCAAGGATGAGCAGTTCTTC. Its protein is CSALIGLAGKDEQFF.

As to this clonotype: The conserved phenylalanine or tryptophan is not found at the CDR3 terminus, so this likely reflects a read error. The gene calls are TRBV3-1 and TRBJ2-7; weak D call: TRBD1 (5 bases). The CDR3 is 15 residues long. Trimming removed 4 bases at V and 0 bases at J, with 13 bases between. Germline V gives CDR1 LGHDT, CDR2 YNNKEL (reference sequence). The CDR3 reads CASSRPGPSSYEQYL. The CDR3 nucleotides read TGTGCCAGCAGCCGACCAGGGCCGAGCTCCTACGAGCAGTACTTA.

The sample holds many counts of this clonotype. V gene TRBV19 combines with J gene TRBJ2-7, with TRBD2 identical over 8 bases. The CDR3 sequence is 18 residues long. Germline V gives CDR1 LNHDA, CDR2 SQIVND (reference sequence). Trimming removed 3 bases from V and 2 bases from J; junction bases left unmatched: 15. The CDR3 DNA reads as TGTGCCAGTAGTATCTCCATCTTTTCGGCGGGAGGCGCCTACGAGCAGTACTTC. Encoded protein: CASSISIFSAGGAYEQYF.

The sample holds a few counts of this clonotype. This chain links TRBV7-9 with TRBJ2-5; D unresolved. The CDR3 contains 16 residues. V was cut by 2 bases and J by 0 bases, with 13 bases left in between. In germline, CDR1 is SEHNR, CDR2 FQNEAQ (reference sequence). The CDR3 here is CASSLHRPHDQETQYF. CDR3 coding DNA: TGTGCCAGCAGCTTACACCGGCCCCACGACCAAGAGACCCAGTACTTC. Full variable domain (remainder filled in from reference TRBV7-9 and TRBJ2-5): DTGVSQNPRHKITKRGQNVTFRCDPISEHNRLYWYRQTLGQGPEFLTYFQNEAQLEKSRLLSDRFSAERPKGSFSTLEIQRTEQGDSAMYLCASSLHRPHDQETQYFGPGTRLLVL.

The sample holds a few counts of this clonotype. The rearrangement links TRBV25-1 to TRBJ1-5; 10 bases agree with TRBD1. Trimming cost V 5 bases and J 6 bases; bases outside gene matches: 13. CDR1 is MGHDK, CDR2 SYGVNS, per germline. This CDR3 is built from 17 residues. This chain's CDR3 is CASSPGTGALMGQPQHF. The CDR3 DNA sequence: TGTGCCAGCAGTCCTGGGACAGGGGCGTTGATGGGTCAGCCCCAGCATTTT.

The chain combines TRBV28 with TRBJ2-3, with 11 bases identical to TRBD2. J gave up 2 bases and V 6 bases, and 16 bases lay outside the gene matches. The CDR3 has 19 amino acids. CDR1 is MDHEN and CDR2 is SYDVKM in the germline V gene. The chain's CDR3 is CASSHTSGRPFTDTDTQYF. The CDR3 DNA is TGTGCCAGCAGCCATACTAGCGGGAGACCCTTTACCGACACAGATACGCAGTATTTT. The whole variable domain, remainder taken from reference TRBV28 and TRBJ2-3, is DVKVTQSSRYLVKRTGEKVFLECVQDMDHENMFWYRQDPGLGLRLIYFSYDVKMKEKGDIPEGYSVSREKKERFSLILESASTNQTSMYLCASSHTSGRPFTDTDTQYFGPGTRLTVL.

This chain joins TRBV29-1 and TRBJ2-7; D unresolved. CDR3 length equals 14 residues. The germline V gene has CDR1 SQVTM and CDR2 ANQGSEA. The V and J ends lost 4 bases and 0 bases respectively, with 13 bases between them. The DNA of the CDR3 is TGCAGCGTTGGGGCAAGGGTCGGCTCCTACGAGCAGTACTTC. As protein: CSVGARVGSYEQYF.

The CDR3 region is CASSTIGGVSEQYF. The DNA for the CDR3 is TGTGCCAGCAGCACAATCGGGGGAGTCTCCGAGCAGTACTTC. The rearrangement links TRBV7-2 to TRBJ2-7, with D possibly matching TRBD2 (6 bases). Trimming shortened V by 5 bases and J by 6 bases, and 17 bases separated the two germline ends. CDR3 size: 14 residues. The germline CDR1 and CDR2 sequences are SGHTA and FQGNSA.

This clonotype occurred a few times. CDR3 protein: CSALVSYEQYF. For the CDR3, the DNA is TGCAGCGCCCTCGTCTCCTACGAGCAGTACTTC. The chain combines TRBV29-1 with TRBJ2-7; D unresolved. The CDR3 covers 11 residues. Trimming removed 7 bases from V and 0 bases from J, with 7 bases in between. CDR1 is SQVTM and CDR2 is ANQGSEA in the germline V gene.

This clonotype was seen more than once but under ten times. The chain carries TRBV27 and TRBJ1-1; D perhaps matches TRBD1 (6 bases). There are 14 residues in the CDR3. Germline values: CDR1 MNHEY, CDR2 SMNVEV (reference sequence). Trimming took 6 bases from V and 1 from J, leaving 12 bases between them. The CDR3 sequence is CASRRTDKNTEAFF. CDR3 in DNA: TGTGCCAGCAGGCGGACAGACAAGAACACTGAAGCTTTCTTT.

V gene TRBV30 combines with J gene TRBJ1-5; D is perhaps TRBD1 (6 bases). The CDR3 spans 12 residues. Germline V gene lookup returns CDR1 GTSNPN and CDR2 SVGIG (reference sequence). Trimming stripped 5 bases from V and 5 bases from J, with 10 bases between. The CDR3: CAWGQPYQPQHF. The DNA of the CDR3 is TGTGCCTGGGGACAGCCCTATCAGCCCCAGCATTTT.

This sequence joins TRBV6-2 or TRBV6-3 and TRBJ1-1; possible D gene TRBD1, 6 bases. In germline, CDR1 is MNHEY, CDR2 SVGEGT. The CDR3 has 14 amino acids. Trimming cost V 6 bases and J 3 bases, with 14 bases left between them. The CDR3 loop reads CASRPRGRDTEAFF. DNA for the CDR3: TGTGCCAGCAGACCCAGGGGCCGCGACACTGAAGCTTTCTTT.

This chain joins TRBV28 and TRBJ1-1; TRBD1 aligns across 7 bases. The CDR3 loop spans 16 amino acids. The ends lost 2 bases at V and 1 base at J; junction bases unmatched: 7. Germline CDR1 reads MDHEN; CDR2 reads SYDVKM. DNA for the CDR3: TGTGCCAGCAGTTTACCCCCCGGACAGGCGAACACTGAAGCTTTCTTT. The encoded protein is CASSLPPGQANTEAFF.

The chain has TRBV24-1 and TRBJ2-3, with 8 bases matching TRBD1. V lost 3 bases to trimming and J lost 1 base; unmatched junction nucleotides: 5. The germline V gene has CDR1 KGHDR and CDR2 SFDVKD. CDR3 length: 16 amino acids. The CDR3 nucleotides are TGTGCCACCAGTGATCCGGGGACAGGTCGCACAGATACGCAGTATTTT. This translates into CATSDPGTGRTDTQYF.

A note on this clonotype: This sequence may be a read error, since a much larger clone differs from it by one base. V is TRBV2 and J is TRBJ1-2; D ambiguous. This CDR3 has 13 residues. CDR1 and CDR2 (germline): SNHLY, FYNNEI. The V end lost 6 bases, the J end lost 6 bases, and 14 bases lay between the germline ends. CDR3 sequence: CASSDLGSHGYTF. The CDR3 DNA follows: TGTGCCAGCAGCGATCTGGGGAGCCATGGCTACACCTTC. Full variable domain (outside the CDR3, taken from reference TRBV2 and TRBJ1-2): EPEVTQTPSHQVTQMGQEVILRCVPISNHLYFYWYRQILGQKVEFLVSFYNNEISEKSEIFDDQFSVERPDGSNFTLKIRSTKLEDSAMYFCASSDLGSHGYTFGSGTRLTVV.

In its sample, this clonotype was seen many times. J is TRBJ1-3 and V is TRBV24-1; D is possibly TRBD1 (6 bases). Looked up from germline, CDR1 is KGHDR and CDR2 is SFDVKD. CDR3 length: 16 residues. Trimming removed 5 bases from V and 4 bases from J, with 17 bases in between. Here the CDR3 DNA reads TGTGCCACCAGTGCCGGGGACACTTTGAGAGGAAACACCATATATTTT. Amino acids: CATSAGDTLRGNTIYF.

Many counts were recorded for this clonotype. The CDR3 sequence: CASSPGGSYGYTF. The CDR3 coding sequence is TGTGCCAGCAGCCCCGGGGGGTCCTATGGCTACACCTTC. The chain is built from TRBV28 and TRBJ1-2, with D tentatively TRBD1 (5 bases). Trimming removed 6 bases at V and 4 bases at J, with 12 bases between. Germline V gives CDR1 MDHEN, CDR2 SYDVKM. There are 13 residues in the CDR3.

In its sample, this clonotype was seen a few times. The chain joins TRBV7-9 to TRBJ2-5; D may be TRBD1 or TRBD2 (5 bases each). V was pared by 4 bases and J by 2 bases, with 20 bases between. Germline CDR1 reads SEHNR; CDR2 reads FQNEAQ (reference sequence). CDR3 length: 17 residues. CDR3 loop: CASSSSPGLGRQETQYF. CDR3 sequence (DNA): TGTGCCAGCAGCTCCTCCCCGGGGCTTGGGAGACAAGAGACCCAGTACTTC.

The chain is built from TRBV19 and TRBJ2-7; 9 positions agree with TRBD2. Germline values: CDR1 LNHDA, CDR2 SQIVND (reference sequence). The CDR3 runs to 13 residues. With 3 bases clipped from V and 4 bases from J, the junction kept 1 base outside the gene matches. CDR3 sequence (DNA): TGTGCCAGTAGTATGCTAGCGGGATACGAGCAGTACTTC. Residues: CASSMLAGYEQYF.

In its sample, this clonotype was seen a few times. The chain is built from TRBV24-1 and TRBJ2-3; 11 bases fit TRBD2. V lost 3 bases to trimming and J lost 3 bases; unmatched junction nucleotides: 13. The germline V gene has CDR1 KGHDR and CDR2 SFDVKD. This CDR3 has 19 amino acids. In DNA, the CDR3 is TGTGCCACCAGTGATCCCCGGGTAGCGGGAGGGCTGGGAACAGATACGCAGTATTTT. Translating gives CATSDPRVAGGLGTDTQYF.

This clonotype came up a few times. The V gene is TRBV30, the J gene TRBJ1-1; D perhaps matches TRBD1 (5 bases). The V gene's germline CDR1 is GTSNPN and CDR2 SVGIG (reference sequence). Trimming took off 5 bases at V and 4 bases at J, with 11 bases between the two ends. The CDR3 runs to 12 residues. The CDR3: CAWDPGPTEAFF. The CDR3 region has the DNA TGTGCCTGGGACCCAGGGCCCACTGAAGCTTTCTTT. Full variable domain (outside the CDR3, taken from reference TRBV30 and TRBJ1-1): SQTIHQWPATLVQPVGSPLSLECTVEGTSNPNLYWYRQAAGRGLQLLFYSVGIGQISSEVPQNLSASRPQDRQFILSSKKLLLSDSGFYLCAWDPGPTEAFFGQGTRLTVV.

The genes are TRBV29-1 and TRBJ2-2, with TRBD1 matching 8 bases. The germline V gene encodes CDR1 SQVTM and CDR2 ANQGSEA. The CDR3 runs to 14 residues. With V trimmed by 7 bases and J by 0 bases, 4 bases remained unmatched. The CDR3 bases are TGCAGCGCCGGACAGGGAACGAACACCGGGGAGCTGTTTTTT. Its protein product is CSAGQGTNTGELFF.

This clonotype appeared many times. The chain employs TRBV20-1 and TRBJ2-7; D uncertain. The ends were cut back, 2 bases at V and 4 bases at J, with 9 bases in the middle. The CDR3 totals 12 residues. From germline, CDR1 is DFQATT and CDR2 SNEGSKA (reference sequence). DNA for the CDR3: TGCAGTGCTAGATCCGGACCGTACGAGCAGTACTTC. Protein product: CSARSGPYEQYF.

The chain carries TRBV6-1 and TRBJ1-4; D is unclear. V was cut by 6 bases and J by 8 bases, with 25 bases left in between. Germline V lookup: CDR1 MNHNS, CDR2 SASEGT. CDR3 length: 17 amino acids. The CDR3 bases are TGTGCCAGCAGCCCCGGGTCGCCGCCAGCCCTCCCGGAAAAACTGTTTTTT. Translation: CASSPGSPPALPEKLFF.

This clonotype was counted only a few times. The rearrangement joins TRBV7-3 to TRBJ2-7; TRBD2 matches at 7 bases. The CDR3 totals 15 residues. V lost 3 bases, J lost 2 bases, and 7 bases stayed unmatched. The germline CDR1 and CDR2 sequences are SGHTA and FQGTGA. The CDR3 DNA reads TGTGCCAGCAGCTTGGGGAGGGCGCCTCCCTACGAGCAGTACTTC. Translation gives CASSLGRAPPYEQYF. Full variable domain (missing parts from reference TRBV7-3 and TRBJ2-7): GAGVSQTPSNKVTEKGKYVELRCDPISGHTALYWYRQSLGQGPEFLIYFQGTGAADDSGLPNDRFFAVRPEGSVSTLKIQRTERGDSAVYLCASSLGRAPPYEQYFGPGTRLTVT.